The present TCR beta chain was sequenced within a study of T-cell reconstitution after alpha-beta-depleted transplantation in children (dated by TCRdb to about 2016). About the full investigation: T-cell immune reconstitution after TCRalphabeta/CD19-depleted allogeneic hematopoietic cell transplantation in children was quantitatively tracked in the study by means of TCR repertoire profiling.

Libraries came from PCR. The run used an Illumina HiSeq 2500. To normalize quantification of the TCRbeta repertoire, the TCR libraries were built with molecular barcoding that relied on unique molecular identifiers. TCRdb trimmed the raw reads at Q25, called clones with MiXCR and kept productive beta chains. Rows merge per CDR3 protein into single entries with the most common DNA and genes. The sample table holds about 160,000 distinct CDR3 sequences, of which around 10% were seen once. Approximately 13% of the sample is in the top ten clones. This clonotype is a singleton in its sample. Its antigen has not been determined. A clone one base away is much larger, so this may be a read error. At the junction V is shortened by 3 bases and J by 0 bases, with 17 bases in between. Looking up the germline V gene (reference sequence) yields CDR1 PRHDT and CDR2 FYEKMQ. From its cysteine to its phenylalanine, the CDR3 spans 17 amino acids. The sequence is cut down to CDR3 DNA, 51 bases in frame from base 1.

Per the publication, the treatment or condition label means: allogeneic hematopoietic cell transplantation with graft depleted of TCRalphabeta T cells and CD19 B cells. The transplant recipients were children given TCRalphabeta/CD19-depleted allogeneic hematopoietic cell grafts. The research as a whole found: In some patients, the high TCRbeta diversity seen at day 60 was put down to recipient T cells and intrathymic progenitors that had survived conditioning. Over the following months the frequencies of hyperexpanded clones went down, and after one year T-cell counts and TCRbeta diversity were mostly credited to newly produced T cells. Apparently early alphabetaT-cell count recovery about two months after transplant reportedly relied on only several hundred rapidly expanded clones derived from non-depleted graft cells.

The sequence joins TRBV13 to TRBJ2-5; TRBD2 is possibly the D segment (6 matching bases). The sequence derives from a boy between 2 and 10 years old with acute myeloid leukemia, due to receive a stem cell transplant. Material: PBMCs, obtained before TCRalphabeta/CD19-depleted stem cell transplant. The DNA sequence is as follows: TGTGCCAGCAGCTTGAATCACGGGGGACCGTACCAAGAGACCCAGTACTTC. It translates as CASSLNHGGPYQETQYF.